This T cell receptor beta chain was captured by sequencing in a study of T cell responses to AZD1222 COVID-19 vaccine. Findings of the study overall: Baseline serostatus was positive in only a handful of AZD1222 recipients. Regions left unmutated in variants are reportedly the target of nearly half of spike-specific TCRs.

As for this clone: No antigen is known for it.

Germline V gene lookup returns CDR1 SGHAT and CDR2 FQNNGV. V was shortened by 1 base and J by 8 bases, with 29 bases between the two germline ends. This CDR3 comprises 19 residues. Profiled with immunoSEQ multiplex PCR; TCRdb holds only in-frame clones, not every one. The sample gives around 99,000 clones, 92% of which show up once; roughly 8.7% is in the top ten. The V call is TRBV11-2, the J call TRBJ1-2; D not resolved. The sequenced sample was peripheral blood, obtained 28 days after the second AZD1222 dose. The clonotype was recovered from an adult who received the AZD1222 COVID-19 vaccine. Written as DNA, the CDR3 is TGTGCCAGCAGCTTAGCTTCGGGATATAGCCTTCGGGAAGAGAGAGGCTACACCTTC. Its translation is CASSLASGYSLREERGYTF.